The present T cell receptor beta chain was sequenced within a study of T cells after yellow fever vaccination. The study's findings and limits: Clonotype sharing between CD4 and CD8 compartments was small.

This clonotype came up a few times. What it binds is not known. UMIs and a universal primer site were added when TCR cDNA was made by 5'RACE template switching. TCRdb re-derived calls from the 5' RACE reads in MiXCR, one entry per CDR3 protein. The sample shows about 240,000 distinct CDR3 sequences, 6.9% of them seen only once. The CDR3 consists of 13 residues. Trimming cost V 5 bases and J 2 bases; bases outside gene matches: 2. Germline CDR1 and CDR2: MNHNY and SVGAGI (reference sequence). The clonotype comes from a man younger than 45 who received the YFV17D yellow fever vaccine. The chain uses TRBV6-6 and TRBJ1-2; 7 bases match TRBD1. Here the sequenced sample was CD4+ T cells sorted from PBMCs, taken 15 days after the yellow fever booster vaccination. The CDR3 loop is CASSAQGNYGYTF. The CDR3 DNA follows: TGTGCCAGCAGTGCACAGGGGAACTATGGCTACACCTTC.